This is a list of T cell receptor beta chains from one sample in a study of shared clonotypes between healthy human individuals. Clones were read by immunoSEQ multiplex PCR, and TCRdb kept only the in-frame ones, dropping some. The sample consists of 1,500,000 or so clones, roughly 95% of them appearing once. Sequencing input: naive CD4+ T cells sorted from blood. All receptors derive from a man aged 25-45 years in good health. Each CDR3 is given with its conserved first and last residue. The D gene is left open where the match is weak. Rows give clone size only sometimes, using once, few, many, or a class for an expanded clone.

abundance: -; d_gene: -; v_gene: TRBV27; j_gene: TRBJ1-4; CDR3nt: TGTGCCAGCAGTGTCTTTGGAACAGGGCGCGGTGAAAAACTGTTTTTT; CDR3aa: CASSVFGTGRGEKLFF
abundance: -; d_gene: TRBD2; v_gene: TRBV10-3; j_gene: TRBJ2-3; CDR3nt: TGTGCCATCAGGGACAGGACTAGCGGGAATCAAATTACTATCACAGATACGCAGTATTTT; CDR3aa: CAIRDRTSGNQITITDTQYF
abundance: -; d_gene: -; v_gene: TRBV5-8; j_gene: TRBJ1-5; CDR3nt: TGTGCCAGCAGCTCCCGGGGGGGTAATAGCAATCAGCCCCAGCATTTT; CDR3aa: CASSSRGGNSNQPQHF
abundance: -; d_gene: TRBD2; v_gene: TRBV14; j_gene: TRBJ2-7; CDR3nt: TGTGCCAGCAGCCGCGGGACTAGCGGGTTCCTACGAGAGCAGTACTTC; CDR3aa: CASSRGTSGFLREQYF
abundance: -; d_gene: -; v_gene: TRBV5-1; j_gene: TRBJ2-3; CDR3nt: TGCGCCAGCAGCTTGGACAGGGTGGTAGATACGCAGTATTTT; CDR3aa: CASSLDRVVDTQYF
abundance: once; d_gene: -; v_gene: TRBV12-2; j_gene: TRBJ2-3; CDR3nt: TGTGCAAGTCGCACCTACGTTAGCACAGATACGCAGTATTTT; CDR3aa: CASRTYVSTDTQYF
abundance: -; d_gene: -; v_gene: TRBV2; j_gene: TRBJ1-2; CDR3nt: TGTGCCAGCAGTTTTTGGGAGAACTATGGCTACACCTTC; CDR3aa: CASSFWENYGYTF
abundance: -; d_gene: TRBD1; v_gene: TRBV2; j_gene: TRBJ1-1; CDR3nt: TGTGCCAGCCACAGGGGGGGGACTGAAGCTTTCTTT; CDR3aa: CASHRGGTEAFF
abundance: -; d_gene: -; v_gene: TRBV7-2; j_gene: TRBJ2-1; CDR3nt: TGTGCCAGCACCTCCTACAATGAGCAGTTCTTC; CDR3aa: CASTSYNEQFF
abundance: -; d_gene: TRBD2; v_gene: TRBV19; j_gene: TRBJ2-5; CDR3nt: TGTGCCAGTGGCGGGAGATTGGAAGAGACCCAGTACTTC; CDR3aa: CASGGRLEETQYF
abundance: -; d_gene: TRBD1; v_gene: TRBV5-1; j_gene: TRBJ2-5; CDR3nt: TGCGCCAGCACCAGAGGGACAGAGAGAGAGACCCAGTACTTC; CDR3aa: CASTRGTERETQYF
abundance: -; d_gene: -; v_gene: TRBV7-2; j_gene: TRBJ2-7; CDR3nt: TGTGCCAGCAGCCGCGGGACCCAATCCTACGAGCAGTACTTC; CDR3aa: CASSRGTQSYEQYF
abundance: -; d_gene: TRBD2; v_gene: TRBV29-1; j_gene: TRBJ2-5; CDR3nt: TGCAGCGCGTCGCGGGAGCTTTGGCAGTACTTC; CDR3aa: CSASRELWQYF
abundance: -; d_gene: -; v_gene: TRBV7-9; j_gene: TRBJ2-4; CDR3nt: TGTGCCAGCAGCCCCTCGGGTGGGGCGTACATTCAGTACTTC; CDR3aa: CASSPSGGAYIQYF
abundance: -; d_gene: -; v_gene: TRBV11-2; j_gene: TRBJ2-3; CDR3nt: TGTGCCAGCAGCATTCGACAGAGCACAGATACGCAGTATTTT; CDR3aa: CASSIRQSTDTQYF
abundance: -; d_gene: -; v_gene: TRBV18; j_gene: TRBJ2-2; CDR3nt: TGTGCCAGCTCACCACGGGGGGGGGCACCGGAGACCATCACCGGGGAGCTGTTTTTT; CDR3aa: CASSPRGGAPETITGELFF
abundance: few; d_gene: TRBD2; v_gene: TRBV11-2; j_gene: TRBJ2-3; CDR3nt: TGTGCCAGCGCGCTGCGGTGGGAGGGAAACACAGATACGCAGTATTTT; CDR3aa: CASALRWEGNTDTQYF
abundance: -; d_gene: -; v_gene: TRBV5-6; j_gene: TRBJ1-1; CDR3nt: TGTGCCAGCAGCTTCGCGGGTTTGACGACTGAAGCTTTCTTT; CDR3aa: CASSFAGLTTEAFF
abundance: -; d_gene: -; v_gene: TRBV10-3; j_gene: TRBJ2-7; CDR3nt: TGTGCCATCTGGGGTGGAAGCTCCTACGAGCAGTACTTC; CDR3aa: CAIWGGSSYEQYF
abundance: once; d_gene: TRBD2; v_gene: TRBV6-1; j_gene: TRBJ2-2; CDR3nt: TGTGCCAGCAGAGCCACGGGGGGAGTACAGGAGCTGTTTTTT; CDR3aa: CASRATGGVQELFF
abundance: -; d_gene: TRBD1; v_gene: TRBV6-5; j_gene: TRBJ1-4; CDR3nt: TGTGCCAGCAGTTACTCGACAGGGATTAATGAAAAACTGTTTTTT; CDR3aa: CASSYSTGINEKLFF
abundance: -; d_gene: TRBD1; v_gene: TRBV7-9; j_gene: TRBJ1-2; CDR3nt: TGTGCCAGCAGCTTAAGGCTCTGGACAGGGGGTAAGTATGGCTACACCTTC; CDR3aa: CASSLRLWTGGKYGYTF
abundance: -; d_gene: TRBD1; v_gene: TRBV19; j_gene: TRBJ2-7; CDR3nt: TGTGCCAGTAGTCCCCGGGACAGCTCCTACGAGCAGTACTTC; CDR3aa: CASSPRDSSYEQYF
abundance: -; d_gene: -; v_gene: TRBV6-6; j_gene: TRBJ1-4; CDR3nt: TGTGCCAGCAGTCTCCGACATCCGACTAATGAAAAACTGTTTTTT; CDR3aa: CASSLRHPTNEKLFF
abundance: -; d_gene: TRBD1; v_gene: TRBV7-2; j_gene: TRBJ2-7; CDR3nt: TGTGCCAGCAGCGATCAGACAGGGGCAAACTACGAGCAGTACTTC; CDR3aa: CASSDQTGANYEQYF
abundance: -; d_gene: TRBD2; v_gene: TRBV7-9; j_gene: TRBJ2-5; CDR3nt: TGTGCCGGGTCACTAGCGGCACAAGAGACCCAGTACTTC; CDR3aa: CAGSLAAQETQYF
abundance: -; d_gene: TRBD2; v_gene: TRBV6-6; j_gene: TRBJ2-5; CDR3nt: TGTGCCAGCAGCCGGGGACTAGCGGGAGGTGGGGAGACCCAGTACTTC; CDR3aa: CASSRGLAGGGETQYF
abundance: -; d_gene: TRBD2; v_gene: TRBV9; j_gene: TRBJ2-2; CDR3nt: TGTGCCAGCGGCCTTAGACTAGCGGGAGGAACAAACACCGGGGAGCTGTTTTTT; CDR3aa: CASGLRLAGGTNTGELFF
abundance: -; d_gene: -; v_gene: TRBV7-9; j_gene: TRBJ1-1; CDR3nt: TGTGCCAGCTTGCGCCAGGTCTCTGAAGCTTTCTTT; CDR3aa: CASLRQVSEAFF
abundance: -; d_gene: -; v_gene: TRBV5-6; j_gene: TRBJ2-6; CDR3nt: TGTGCCAGCAGTATTCAGCAGGGGTCCCCTGGGGCCAACGTCCTGACTTTC; CDR3aa: CASSIQQGSPGANVLTF
abundance: -; d_gene: -; v_gene: TRBV5-5; j_gene: TRBJ1-3; CDR3nt: TGTGCCAGCAGCTTGCTTCCAGGGAGGGGTCATGGAAACACCATATATTTT; CDR3aa: CASSLLPGRGHGNTIYF
abundance: -; d_gene: -; v_gene: TRBV6-4; j_gene: TRBJ2-7; CDR3nt: TGTGCCAGCAAGCGGACGTACTTCGCCTACGAGCAGTACTTC; CDR3aa: CASKRTYFAYEQYF
abundance: -; d_gene: TRBD2; v_gene: TRBV2; j_gene: TRBJ2-7; CDR3nt: TGTGCCAGCAGTGAAGCAACAGGGCTAGCGGGAGGCGAGCAGTACTTC; CDR3aa: CASSEATGLAGGEQYF
abundance: -; d_gene: -; v_gene: TRBV7-9; j_gene: TRBJ2-2; CDR3nt: TGTGCCAGCAGCTCTCCAGGGGGGACCGGGGAGCTGTTTTTT; CDR3aa: CASSSPGGTGELFF
abundance: -; d_gene: TRBD1; v_gene: TRBV5-6; j_gene: TRBJ1-4; CDR3nt: TGTGCCAGCAGCTTTTTTGACAGGGGTGGTGAAAAACTGTTTTTT; CDR3aa: CASSFFDRGGEKLFF
abundance: -; d_gene: TRBD1; v_gene: TRBV29-1; j_gene: TRBJ2-5; CDR3nt: TGCAGCGTTGCGGGGACAGGGTTGAAAGAGACCCAGTACTTC; CDR3aa: CSVAGTGLKETQYF
abundance: -; d_gene: TRBD2; v_gene: TRBV29-1; j_gene: TRBJ2-1; CDR3nt: TGCAGCGTTGTTACCCGGCTAGCGGGAGCCAATGAGCAGTTCTTC; CDR3aa: CSVVTRLAGANEQFF
abundance: -; d_gene: -; v_gene: TRBV15; j_gene: TRBJ2-1; CDR3nt: TGTGCCACCAGCAGAACCGGGAGCAGGGATGACAATGAGCAGTTCTTC; CDR3aa: CATSRTGSRDDNEQFF
abundance: -; d_gene: TRBD1; v_gene: TRBV27; j_gene: TRBJ2-2; CDR3nt: TGTGCCAGCACCCCATACAGGGGGCAGAACACCGGGGAGCTGTTTTTT; CDR3aa: CASTPYRGQNTGELFF
abundance: -; d_gene: -; v_gene: TRBV6-5; j_gene: TRBJ1-1; CDR3nt: TGTGCCAGCAGTTACAATAGGTTCGGCAGGAACACTGAAGCTTTCTTT; CDR3aa: CASSYNRFGRNTEAFF
abundance: -; d_gene: -; v_gene: TRBV29-1; j_gene: TRBJ2-3; CDR3nt: TGCAGCCTTGTTGGGAGCGCCTCATCACCGGATACGCAGTATTTT; CDR3aa: CSLVGSASSPDTQYF
abundance: -; d_gene: -; v_gene: TRBV18; j_gene: TRBJ2-7; CDR3nt: TGTGCCAGCTCACGCACCACAAGCTACGAGCAGTACTTC; CDR3aa: CASSRTTSYEQYF
abundance: -; d_gene: -; v_gene: TRBV5-4; j_gene: TRBJ2-6; CDR3nt: TGTGCCAGCAGCAAGTCTAACCCGGGGGCCAACGTCCTGACTTTC; CDR3aa: CASSKSNPGANVLTF
abundance: -; d_gene: -; v_gene: TRBV29-1; j_gene: TRBJ2-7; CDR3nt: TGCAGCGTTGAAACAGGGTTCTACGAGCAGTACTTC; CDR3aa: CSVETGFYEQYF
abundance: -; d_gene: -; v_gene: TRBV7-9; j_gene: TRBJ1-5; CDR3nt: TGTGCCAGCAGCTTTTCAGGGGATAGCAATCAGCCCCAGCATTTT; CDR3aa: CASSFSGDSNQPQHF
abundance: -; d_gene: TRBD2; v_gene: TRBV2; j_gene: TRBJ2-7; CDR3nt: TGTGCCAGCATGGTCGGGAGGAACGGAGGCGAGCAGTACTTC; CDR3aa: CASMVGRNGGEQYF
abundance: -; d_gene: TRBD1; v_gene: TRBV30; j_gene: TRBJ1-3; CDR3nt: TGTGCCTCTTGGAAAGGGGGCCCAGACGGAAACACCATATATTTT; CDR3aa: CASWKGGPDGNTIYF
abundance: -; d_gene: -; v_gene: TRBV29-1; j_gene: TRBJ2-5; CDR3nt: TGCAGCGTTAGACCTATCTTCCTAGAGACCCAGTACTTC; CDR3aa: CSVRPIFLETQYF
abundance: once; d_gene: TRBD2; v_gene: TRBV5-1; j_gene: TRBJ2-3; CDR3nt: TGCGCCAGCAGCTTTTTGGTCGGACTAGCGGGAGGGCCTGGCACAGATACGCAGTATTTT; CDR3aa: CASSFLVGLAGGPGTDTQYF